Presented here are 2 T cell receptor beta chains from one specimen sequenced in a study of shared clonotypes between healthy human individuals (TCRdb year 2020). The library was made by the immunoSEQ multiplex PCR assay. The clones in this table, taken by TCRdb from immuneACCESS, are in-frame only. Not every clone is retained; where verified, under half of the shortfall comes from an unresolved V gene, and the cause of the rest is unknown. The sample table shows 550,000 to 850,000 clones, and less than 85% are seen once. The ten largest clones take up roughly 1.7% of the sample. The sequenced sample was memory CD4+ T cells sorted from blood. The cell subset or site label for this specimen denotes: CD45RA-negative fraction. These receptor sequences come from a woman in her thirties in good health.

V usage is TRBV21-1 and J usage is TRBJ2-1; the table gives TRBD2 as D, unverified against the DNA. TRBV21-1 is deemed a pseudogene. This CDR3 has 17 residues. The chain's CDR3 is CASSKGSGGGPYNEQFF. For the CDR3, the DNA is TGTGCCAGCAGCAAAGGCTCGGGGGGAGGCCCCTACAATGAGCAGTTCTTC.

The CDR3 is CASRPGPRSGNTIYF. CDR3 coding DNA: TGTGCCAGCAGACCCGGACCCCGCTCTGGAAACACCATATATTTT. J is TRBJ1-3 and V is TRBV5-6; D gene unclear. CDR1 SGHDT and CDR2 YYEEEE come from the germline V gene. The V and J ends lost 5 bases and 0 bases respectively, with 12 bases between them. CDR3 length: 15 amino acids. Combining the CDR3 with reference TRBV5-6 and TRBJ1-3 gives the whole variable domain DAGVTQSPTHLIKTRGQQVTLRCSPKSGHDTVSWYQQALGQGPQFIFQYYEEEERQRGNFPDRFSGHQFPNYSSELNVNALLLGDSALYLCASRPGPRSGNTIYFGEGSWLTVV.